This T cell receptor (beta chain) stems from a study of beta chain bispecific antibodies for T cell cancers. Study overall: TRBV sequencing of surviving healthy T cells measured each family's depletion. Study results and limitations: Most targeted TRBV signal came from the leukemia cell line cells, not normal T cells. TRBV5-6, highly similar to TRBV5-5, is cross-recognized by anti-TRBV5-5 antibody.

This clonotype was seen at least ten times. Antigen unknown. Clonotype quantities came from unique molecular identifier barcode counts. TCRdb itself ran the 5' RACE reads through MiXCR, one entry per CDR3 protein. The sample lists around 15,000 distinct CDR3 sequences; less than 2.5% were seen once. Either OKT3 anti-CD3 antibody or CD3/CD28 beads expanded T cells from blood mononuclear cells over 3 days. IL-2 (approximately 100 IU/ml) and IL-7 (roughly 5 ng/ml) supported the T cell cultures. Trimming removed 2 bases at V and 10 bases at J, with 9 bases between. The germline V gene has CDR1 MNHEY and CDR2 SVGAGI. The CDR3 spans 13 residues.

This receptor was taken from a human donor in good health. Some clones in this sample may be carry-over from other donors' samples. V is TRBV6-5 and J is TRBJ1-6; D perhaps matches TRBD1 (5 bases). The material sequenced was healthy donor T cells cultured with leukemia cells. The CDR3 protein is CASSYLGGSPLHF. In DNA form, the CDR3 reads TGTGCCAGCAGTTACCTCGGGGGATCACCCCTCCACTTT.